The 26 T cell receptor beta chains presented below share a single source sample, sequenced in a study of blood T cell repertoires in COVID-19. Produced via immunoSEQ multiplex PCR; TCRdb's table is partial and in-frame only. This table has about 290,000 clones, around 86% appearing once. The sequenced sample was peripheral blood. Source of these receptors: a woman in her forties who had recovered from COVID-19.

V is TRBV7-9 and J is TRBJ2-2; 10 bases are a match to TRBD2. This CDR3 spans 18 amino acids. V dropped 1 base and J dropped 0; count of bases not matched to a gene: 5. From germline, CDR1 is SEHNR and CDR2 FQNEAQ (reference sequence). This CDR3 reads CASSLGMGLATNTGELFF. The CDR3 DNA reads TGTGCCAGCAGCTTAGGGATGGGACTAGCGACGAACACCGGGGAGCTGTTTTTT.

The rearrangement joins TRBV6-5 to TRBJ2-2; D not resolved. Germline assignment: CDR1 MNHEY and CDR2 SVGAGI. The CDR3 is 15 residues long. V lost 5 bases and J lost 4, with 14 bases in between. The CDR3, as DNA: TGTGCCAGCAGTCCCGTTGGGCATGGCACCGGGGAGCTGTTTTTT. Encoded protein: CASSPVGHGTGELFF.

This sequence joins TRBV5-1 and TRBJ2-2; D unresolved. This CDR3 is built from 15 residues. V was clipped by 0 bases and J by 7 bases, with 13 bases between them. The germline CDR1 and CDR2 sequences are SGHRS and YFSETQ. CDR3 in DNA: TGCGCCAGCAGCTTGGCTGCTAGTCCTGTCGGGGAGCTGTTTTTT. Protein: CASSLAASPVGELFF. The full variable domain, its missing parts supplied by reference TRBV5-1 and TRBJ2-2, is KAGVTQTPRYLIKTRGQQVTLSCSPISGHRSVSWYQQTPGQGLQFLFEYFSETQRNKGNFPGRFSGRQFSNSRSEMNVSTLELGDSALYLCASSLAASPVGELFFGEGSRLTVL.

This clone was observed once. This chain uses TRBV18 with TRBJ2-7, with 7 bases that match TRBD1. Germline assignment: CDR1 KGHSH and CDR2 LQKENI. The CDR3 loop spans 16 amino acids. The J segment lost 2 bases and the V segment lost 5 bases, leaving 12 bases of the junction unmatched. This CDR3 is CASSVTGTVETYEQYF. The CDR3 DNA reads as TGTGCCAGCTCAGTCACCGGGACAGTAGAAACCTACGAGCAGTACTTC. Full variable domain (remainder filled in from reference TRBV18 and TRBJ2-7): NAGVMQNPRHLVRRRGQEARLRCSPMKGHSHVYWYRQLPEEGLKFMVYLQKENIIDESGMPKERFSAEFPKEGPSILRIQQVVRGDSAAYFCASSVTGTVETYEQYFGPGTRLTVT.

J is TRBJ2-1 and V is TRBV5-1, with D perhaps matching TRBD2 (5 bases). The CDR3 is 17 amino acids. The ends were cut back, 0 bases at V and 5 bases at J, with 18 bases in the middle. Germline values: CDR1 SGHRS, CDR2 YFSETQ. The CDR3 loop is CASSLGGGWEPDNEQFF. For the CDR3, the DNA is TGCGCCAGCAGCTTGGGAGGCGGGTGGGAGCCGGACAATGAGCAGTTCTTC.

V gene TRBV9 combines with J gene TRBJ2-3, with D possibly being TRBD1 (6 bases). V was pared by 4 bases and J by 2 bases, with 8 bases between. The CDR3 covers 13 residues. CDR1 is SGDLS, CDR2 YYNGEE, per germline. The CDR3 loop is CASSRTATDTQYF. CDR3 bases: TGTGCCAGCAGCCGGACAGCCACAGATACGCAGTATTTT.

This chain links TRBV19 with TRBJ1-5, with a tentative D call TRBD1 (5 bases). Germline assignment: CDR1 LNHDA and CDR2 SQIVND (reference sequence). Trimming removed 1 base from V and 0 bases from J, with 19 bases in between. The CDR3 runs to 19 residues. The CDR3 region has the DNA TGTGCCAGTAGTATAGCCTCGAAAGTGACAGTGTATAGCAATCAGCCCCAGCATTTT. Translated: CASSIASKVTVYSNQPQHF. The variable domain in full, completed from reference TRBV19 and TRBJ1-5, reads DGGITQSPKYLFRKEGQNVTLSCEQNLNHDAMYWYRQDPGQGLRLIYYSQIVNDFQKGDIAEGYSVSREKKESFPLTVTSAQKNPTAFYLCASSIASKVTVYSNQPQHFGDGTRLSIL.

This chain connects TRBV4-1 to TRBJ2-1; 9 nucleotides match TRBD2. Looked up from germline, CDR1 is MGHRA and CDR2 is YSYEKL. The CDR3 has 15 residues. V lost 2 bases and J lost 4; bases outside the gene matches: 3. The CDR3: CASSQIAGDYNEQFF. In DNA, the CDR3 is TGCGCCAGCAGCCAAATAGCGGGGGATTACAATGAGCAGTTCTTC.

Only one count was recorded for this clone. The chain is built from TRBV11-3 and TRBJ2-7, with D possibly TRBD2 on 5 matching bases. The CDR3 is made up of 15 amino acids. V shed 4 bases and J shed 0 bases, with 13 bases lying between them. Germline CDR1 reads SGHNT; CDR2 reads YENEEA. CDR3 sequence reads: CASSSSDWSSYEQYF. In DNA form, the CDR3 reads TGTGCCAGCAGCTCCTCGGACTGGAGCTCCTACGAGCAGTACTTC. The whole variable domain, remainder taken from reference TRBV11-3 and TRBJ2-7, is EAGVVQSPRYKIIEKKQPVAFWCNPISGHNTLYWYLQNLGQGPELLIRYENEEAVDDSQLPKDRFSAERLKGVDSTLKIQPAELGDSAVYLCASSSSDWSSYEQYFGPGTRLTVT.

The genes are TRBV10-3 and TRBJ2-7, with D uncertain. V dropped 10 bases and J dropped 5 bases, with 21 bases sitting between them. From germline, CDR1 is ENHRY and CDR2 SYGVKD. The CDR3 length is 14 residues. CDR3 protein: CATLATARGHEQYF. In DNA, the CDR3 is TGTGCCACACTGGCGACTGCCCGAGGCCACGAGCAGTACTTC.

This rearrangement joins TRBV10-2 to TRBJ2-5, with D possibly matching TRBD2 (5 bases). Germline V gene sequence: CDR1 WSHSY, CDR2 SAAADI. The CDR3 has 14 residues. V lost 4 bases, J lost 5 bases, and 14 bases lay in between. The CDR3 loop is CASSVGLAPETQYF. The DNA of the CDR3 is TGCGCCAGCAGTGTGGGCCTAGCCCCGGAGACCCAGTACTTC.

The chain links TRBV3-1 (or the pseudogene TRBV3-2) to TRBJ2-5; D may be TRBD1 (6 bases). The CDR3 is 14 residues long. V lost 8 bases and J lost 7, with 20 bases in between. Germline values: CDR1 LGHDT, CDR2 YNNKEL (reference sequence). The CDR3 region is CASGMEQGRWTQYF. CDR3 in DNA: TGTGCCAGCGGGATGGAACAGGGTCGATGGACCCAGTACTTC.

This sequence joins TRBV10-3 and TRBJ1-2; D is possibly TRBD1 (5 bases). The CDR3 length is 11 residues. V lost 11 bases and J lost 5, with 12 bases in between. Germline CDR1 reads ENHRY; CDR2 reads SYGVKD. CDR3 protein: CALGEDYGYTF. CDR3 DNA: TGTGCCTTGGGGGAGGATTATGGCTACACCTTC.

This clone was seen a handful of times. The CDR3 region is CASSRGGPYNEQFF. CDR3 DNA: TGCGCCAGCAGCCGAGGGGGCCCGTACAATGAGCAGTTCTTC. This chain connects TRBV4-1 to TRBJ2-1, with 7 bases that match TRBD1. V dropped 4 bases and J dropped 4; count of bases not matched to a gene: 4. CDR1 and CDR2 from the germline V gene are MGHRA and YSYEKL. The CDR3 has 14 amino acids.

This clone was detected only once. V and J are TRBV19 and TRBJ2-1, with 12 bases matching TRBD2. The CDR3 has 14 residues. V was pared by 10 bases and J by 7 bases, with 8 bases of the junction left unmatched. Germline CDR1 is LNHDA and CDR2 is SQIVND (reference sequence). CDR3 amino acids: CATRRLAGVNEQFF. The CDR3 nucleotides are TGTGCCACCAGACGACTAGCGGGAGTGAATGAGCAGTTCTTC.

This rearrangement joins TRBV11-2 to TRBJ2-7; no clear D gene. The CDR3 sequence is 13 residues long. Germline-derived CDR1 and CDR2 are SGHAT and FQNNGV. Between the trimmed V and J ends, which lost 1 base and 5 bases, there was a span of 9 bases. CDR3 sequence: CASSLGNTNEQYF. The CDR3 DNA reads TGTGCCAGCAGCTTAGGCAACACGAACGAGCAGTACTTC.

The chain has TRBV3-1 (or the pseudogene TRBV3-2) and TRBJ2-1, with unresolved D. The length of the CDR3 is 13 residues. V lost 1 base, J lost 10 bases, and 11 bases lay in between. In germline, CDR1 is LGHDT, CDR2 YNNKEL (reference sequence). The CDR3 DNA follows: TGTGCCAGCAGCCAAGGGGTTAGCTGGGAGCAGTTCTTC. Its translation: CASSQGVSWEQFF.

The rearrangement links TRBV28 to TRBJ2-7, with 8 bases that match TRBD2. Germline V gene sequence: CDR1 MDHEN, CDR2 SYDVKM. The CDR3 totals 15 residues. V trimming: 3 bases; J trimming: 4 bases; junction bases outside the gene matches: 8. The CDR3 loop reads CASSLDAGGWYEQYF. In DNA, the CDR3 is TGTGCCAGCAGTTTGGATGCGGGAGGTTGGTACGAGCAGTACTTC.

The V and J genes are TRBV5-1 and TRBJ1-4; D is possibly TRBD1 (5 bases). Per germline, CDR1 SGHRS and CDR2 YFSETQ. The CDR3 spans 14 residues. Trimming stripped 1 base from V and 3 bases from J, with 7 bases between. In nucleotides, the CDR3 is TGCGCCAGCAGCTTGACAGGCCCTAATGAAAAACTGTTTTTT. This translates into CASSLTGPNEKLFF.

The CDR3 here is CASSERDRGSWPLHF. The CDR3 region has the DNA TGTGCCAGCAGTGAAAGGGACAGGGGAAGTTGGCCCCTCCACTTT. The chain links TRBV6-1 to TRBJ1-6, with 10 bases identical to TRBD1. The length of the CDR3 is 15 residues. CDR1 and CDR2 (germline): MNHNS, SASEGT. Trimming at V came to 2 bases and at J to 13 bases, leaving 8 bases not matched to a gene.

The chain combines TRBV7-9 with TRBJ1-3; possible D gene TRBD1, 5 bases. The germline V gene has CDR1 SEHNR and CDR2 FQNEAQ (reference sequence). The CDR3 has 16 amino acids. V was trimmed by 3 bases and J by 1 base, leaving 13 bases between them. The DNA for the CDR3 is TGTGCCAGCAGCTTCGACCCCAGGGTGTCTGGAAACACCATATATTTT. It encodes CASSFDPRVSGNTIYF.

Here the CDR3 DNA reads TGCGCCAGCCGCGCAGCACTAACTAACTATGGCTACACCTTC. Translation: CASRAALTNYGYTF. The J gene is TRBJ1-2, the V gene TRBV5-1; no definite D call. Germline CDR1 is SGHRS and CDR2 is YFSETQ. V dropped 7 bases and J dropped 0 bases, with 13 bases sitting between them. This CDR3 comprises 14 residues.

This clone showed up just once. The rearrangement uses TRBV24-1 and TRBJ2-7, with 9 bases identical to TRBD1. Germline loops: CDR1 KGHDR, CDR2 SFDVKD. V lost 8 bases and J lost 3; bases outside the gene matches: 13. The CDR3 length is 16 residues. The CDR3 loop is CATTFPRTGVDYEQYF. The CDR3 bases are TGTGCCACCACCTTCCCGCGGACAGGGGTGGACTACGAGCAGTACTTC.

The J gene is TRBJ2-3, the V gene TRBV9; a weak D match, TRBD2 (5 bases). V shed 0 bases and J shed 0 bases, with 11 bases lying between them. Germline assignment: CDR1 SGDLS and CDR2 YYNGEE. The CDR3 extends over 16 amino acids. The CDR3 DNA reads as TGTGCCAGCAGCGTAGGGAGGACGTATAGCACAGATACGCAGTATTTT. It codes for CASSVGRTYSTDTQYF.

The V call is TRBV9, the J call TRBJ1-1, with D possibly TRBD1 on 6 matching bases. The V end was cut by 1 base, the J end by 1 base, with 14 bases between. The CDR3 contains 16 residues. The germline V gene has CDR1 SGDLS and CDR2 YYNGEE. Here the CDR3 DNA reads TGTGCCAGCAGCGTAAAAAGGAGGACAGCGAACACTGAAGCTTTCTTT. Translation gives CASSVKRRTANTEAFF.

Many counts were recorded for this clone. This sequence joins TRBV5-4 and TRBJ1-5; D perhaps matches TRBD1 (5 bases). In germline, CDR1 is SGHNT, CDR2 YYREEE (reference sequence). There are 13 residues in the CDR3. V was clipped by 2 bases and J by 2 bases, with 5 bases between them. The CDR3 nucleotides are TGTGCCAGCAGCTTACAGGGCAATCAGCCCCAGCATTTT. It specifies CASSLQGNQPQHF.